These 22 T cell receptor beta chains came from one sample sequenced in a study of metastatic and nonmetastatic thyroid tumors (dated by TCRdb to 2018 to 2020). Preparation of the library involved PCR. The instrument given in TCRdb is Illumina HiSeq 4000. The raw public reads went through TCRdb reprocessing: fastp at Q25, MiXCR clone calling, in-frame beta chains kept. This sample holds 65,000 to 70,000 clones; approximately 14% were observed only once. The biggest ten clones account for about 6.5% of the sample. Before undergoing thyroid surgery, none of the patients had been given any kind of treatment. Sequencing was done on a sample of blood. Every receptor here comes from a male donor with papillary thyroid cancer or a benign thyroid nodule (not recorded which). Some clones in this sample may be carry-over from other donors' samples.

This clone was seen many times. Other DNA sequences of this sample code for an identical CDR3. The rearrangement links TRBV7-2 to TRBJ2-3, with D hard to call. Germline CDR1 reads SGHTA; CDR2 reads FQGNSA. The CDR3 extends over 12 amino acids. Trimming took 2 bases from V and 2 from J, leaving 2 bases between them. Here the CDR3 reads CASSLYTDTQYF. The CDR3 nucleotides read TGTGCCAGCAGCTTATACACAGATACGCAGTATTTT.

This chain uses TRBV20-1 with TRBJ1-2; D is unresolved. Per germline, CDR1 DFQATT and CDR2 SNEGSKA (reference sequence). The CDR3 covers 15 residues. V was cut by 5 bases and J by 9 bases, with 25 bases left in between. The CDR3 sequence is CSAPPLYVAGNCYTF. CDR3 DNA: TGCAGTGCTCCACCCCTTTACGTGGCAGGAAATTGCTACACCTTC.

This clone was seen ten or more times. This chain uses TRBV11-3 with TRBJ2-5; 10 bases map to TRBD2. J gave up 2 bases and V 4 bases, and 4 bases lay outside the gene matches. Germline V CDR1 and CDR2: SGHNT, YENEEA. The CDR3 has 15 residues. In nucleotides, the CDR3 is TGTGCCAGCAGCTGGGGACTAGCGAGGCAAGAGACCCAGTACTTC. This sequence encodes CASSWGLARQETQYF.

Many counts were recorded for this clone. The chain combines TRBV5-1 with TRBJ2-3; TRBD2 matches at 8 bases. The V gene's germline CDR1 is SGHRS and CDR2 YFSETQ. The J segment lost 2 bases and the V segment lost 2 bases, leaving 7 bases of the junction unmatched. The CDR3 length is 16 residues. The chain's CDR3 is CASSLGLAWTTDTQYF. CDR3 nucleotides: TGCGCCAGCAGCTTAGGACTAGCCTGGACCACAGATACGCAGTATTTT.

This clone was counted many times. This chain connects TRBV24-1 to TRBJ2-5; 8 bases map to TRBD2. The length of the CDR3 is 16 residues. Per the germline V gene, CDR1 is KGHDR and CDR2 is SFDVKD. The V and J ends lost 3 bases and 5 bases, in that order; junction bases with no gene match: 10. The chain's CDR3 is CATSDPSGSGMETQYF. CDR3 nucleotides: TGTGCCACCAGTGATCCCAGCGGGAGCGGTATGGAGACCCAGTACTTC.

J is TRBJ1-2 and V is TRBV3-1; the D gene is possibly TRBD1 (5 bases). Germline CDR1 LGHDT, CDR2 YNNKEL (reference sequence). V was shortened by 1 base and J by 7 bases, with 7 bases between the two germline ends. The CDR3 contains 12 residues. CDR3 in amino acids: CASSQVGVGYTF. CDR3 sequence (DNA): TGTGCCAGCAGCCAAGTGGGGGTTGGCTACACCTTC. Variable domain in full (rest from reference TRBV3-1 and TRBJ1-2): DTAVSQTPKYLVTQMGNDKSIKCEQNLGHDTMYWYKQDSKKFLKIMFSYNNKELIINETVPNRFSPKSPDKAHLNLHINSLELGDSAVYFCASSQVGVGYTFGSGTRLTVV.

This clone was seen repeatedly, ten times or more. DNA of the CDR3: TGTGCCAGCAGCCAGGAGGGACTAGCGGGAGGTACCGGGGAGCTGTTTTTT. Protein product: CASSQEGLAGGTGELFF. V and J are TRBV3-1 and TRBJ2-2; 15 bases map to TRBD2. The J segment lost 5 bases and the V segment lost 3 bases, leaving 4 bases of the junction unmatched. The CDR3 is 17 residues long. Germline CDR1 is LGHDT and CDR2 is YNNKEL (reference sequence).

This clone was seen at least ten times. The V and J genes are TRBV6-1 and TRBJ1-2, with D unresolved. CDR1 MNHNS and CDR2 SASEGT come from the germline V gene. The CDR3 is made up of 12 amino acids. V lost 3 bases, J lost 5 bases, and 7 bases lay in between. Written as DNA, the CDR3 is TGTGCCAGCAGTGAGTCGGTGTATGGCTACACCTTC. Residues: CASSESVYGYTF.

A few counts support this clone. Germline is not matched at one junction end, which may reflect a read error. The V and J genes are TRBV27 and TRBJ1-6; D call uncertain. CDR3 length: 13 amino acids. Germline CDR1 MNHEY, CDR2 SMNVEV (reference sequence). The CDR3 region is CASNARRNSPLHF. CDR3 coding DNA: TGTGCCAGTAATGCGCGGAGAAATTCACCCCTACACTTT.

This clone was picked up many times. This CDR3 reads CASSLGANQEQFF. In DNA, the CDR3 is TGTGCCAGCAGCTTGGGGGCGAACCAAGAGCAGTTCTTC. The J gene is TRBJ2-1, the V gene TRBV7-8, with D maybe TRBD1 (6 bases). This CDR3 spans 13 amino acids. The V gene's germline CDR1 is SGHVS and CDR2 FQNEAQ. V was shortened by 3 bases and J by 10 bases, with 13 bases between the two germline ends.

For this clone: A much larger clone is a single base away; this may be a read error. At the DNA level, this CDR3 is encoded by other sequences in the same sample as well. V and J are TRBV28 and TRBJ2-2; a possible D gene is TRBD1 (5 bases). Germline V gene data show CDR1 as MDHEN and CDR2 as SYDVKM. Trimming cost V 7 bases and J 3 bases, with 15 bases left between them. The CDR3 totals 15 residues. CDR3 protein: CASTHSDSHTGELFF. DNA for the CDR3: TGTGCCAGCACTCATTCTGACAGTCACACCGGGGAGCTGTTTTTT.

This clone was observed many times. J is TRBJ1-1 and V is TRBV6-5; 9 nucleotides match TRBD1. The CDR3 covers 13 residues. V lost 2 bases, J lost 11 bases, and 6 bases stayed unmatched. Germline CDR1 is MNHEY and CDR2 is SVGAGI. CDR3 bases: TGTGCCAGCAGTTACCGGGGACAGGGTATCGCTTTCTTT. Translated: CASSYRGQGIAFF.

This clone came up many times. The chain employs TRBV15 and TRBJ1-1, with D perhaps TRBD1 (5 bases). From germline, CDR1 is LNHNV and CDR2 YYDKDF (reference sequence). The CDR3 is 14 residues long. The V and J ends lost 0 bases and 9 bases respectively, with 14 bases between them. CDR3 nucleotides: TGTGCCACCAGCAGAGATCGCCTAGGGGAGAAAGCTTTCTTT. Amino acids: CATSRDRLGEKAFF.

The sample holds many counts of this clone. V and J are TRBV27 and TRBJ2-1; the match to TRBD2 covers 8 bases. V lost 6 bases and J lost 5; bases outside the gene matches: 3. CDR3 length: 13 amino acids. CDR1 and CDR2 (germline): MNHEY, SMNVEV (reference sequence). The CDR3: CASSYGGDNEQFF. For the CDR3, the DNA is TGTGCCAGCAGCTACGGGGGGGACAATGAGCAGTTCTTC.

This clone has a handful of counts. A read error may be the cause here, since a much bigger clone is one base away. As DNA, the CDR3 is TGTGCCATCAGTGATTCGACGTCCATGAACACTGAAGCTTTCTTT. It translates to CAISDSTSMNTEAFF. The gene calls are TRBV10-3 and TRBJ1-1; D gene uncertain. Trimming left V 3 bases short and J 0 bases short, with 11 bases between. Germline CDR1 and CDR2: ENHRY and SYGVKD. The CDR3 is made up of 15 amino acids.

V is TRBV20-1 and J is TRBJ2-7; D uncertain. V shed 3 bases and J shed 2 bases, with 8 bases lying between them. In germline, CDR1 is DFQATT, CDR2 SNEGSKA (reference sequence). There are 12 residues in the CDR3. The CDR3 DNA reads TGCAGTGCTAGCATGGTCACCTACGAGCAGTACGTC. It is translated as CSASMVTYEQYV.

In its sample, this clone was seen many times. The chain has TRBV12-3 or TRBV12-4 and TRBJ1-1; 8 positions agree with TRBD1. CDR3 length: 15 residues. With 10 bases clipped from V and 4 bases from J, the junction kept 14 bases outside the gene matches. The CDR3 sequence is CATTHGQGLGTEAFF. CDR3 sequence (DNA): TGTGCCACCACACACGGACAGGGCTTGGGCACTGAAGCTTTCTTT.

This clone was counted many times. The chain is built from TRBV6-1 and TRBJ1-5; D perhaps matches TRBD1 (5 bases). Germline values: CDR1 MNHNS, CDR2 SASEGT. The CDR3 runs to 14 residues. With 5 bases removed from V and 6 bases from J, the gap between germline ends came to 14 bases. The CDR3 region has the DNA TGTGCCAGCAGTCGCGGGGGGGTGGCTCAGCCCCAGCATTTT. Translating it yields CASSRGGVAQPQHF.

The chain couples TRBV3-1 to TRBJ2-7; 8 bases align to TRBD2. This CDR3 spans 14 amino acids. Looked up from germline, CDR1 is LGHDT and CDR2 is YNNKEL (reference sequence). Trimming took 3 bases from V and 4 from J; bases not matched to a gene: 5. The CDR3 coding sequence is TGTGCCAGCAGCCACGGGGTAGCGGGGTACGAGCAGTACTTC. Protein sequence: CASSHGVAGYEQYF.

This clone was observed at least ten times. V and J are TRBV13 and TRBJ2-1; the D is unclear. Germline CDR1 is PRHDT and CDR2 is FYEKMQ (reference sequence). This CDR3 comprises 11 residues. The V end was cut by 5 bases, the J end by 8 bases, with 7 bases between. CDR3 in amino acids: CASSNLYEQFF. For the CDR3, the DNA is TGTGCCAGCAGCAACCTCTATGAGCAGTTCTTC.

The sample holds many counts of this clone. The rearrangement joins TRBV6-1 to TRBJ1-3; D gene unclear. The germline gives CDR1 MNHNS, CDR2 SASEGT. CDR3 size: 15 residues. Trimming took off 5 bases at V and 0 bases at J, with 11 bases between the two ends. The CDR3 DNA reads TGTGCCAGCAGTTCCTACACTACCTCTGGAAACACCATATATTTT. Its protein product is CASSSYTTSGNTIYF.

This clone was detected many times. V and J are TRBV13 and TRBJ2-5; D is undetermined. The CDR3 covers 15 residues. With 5 bases removed from V and 1 base from J, the gap between germline ends came to 14 bases. Germline assignment: CDR1 PRHDT and CDR2 FYEKMQ (reference sequence). CDR3 in amino acids: CASSPTGRLQETQYF. The CDR3 bases are TGTGCCAGCAGCCCCACCGGGCGGCTCCAAGAGACCCAGTACTTC.